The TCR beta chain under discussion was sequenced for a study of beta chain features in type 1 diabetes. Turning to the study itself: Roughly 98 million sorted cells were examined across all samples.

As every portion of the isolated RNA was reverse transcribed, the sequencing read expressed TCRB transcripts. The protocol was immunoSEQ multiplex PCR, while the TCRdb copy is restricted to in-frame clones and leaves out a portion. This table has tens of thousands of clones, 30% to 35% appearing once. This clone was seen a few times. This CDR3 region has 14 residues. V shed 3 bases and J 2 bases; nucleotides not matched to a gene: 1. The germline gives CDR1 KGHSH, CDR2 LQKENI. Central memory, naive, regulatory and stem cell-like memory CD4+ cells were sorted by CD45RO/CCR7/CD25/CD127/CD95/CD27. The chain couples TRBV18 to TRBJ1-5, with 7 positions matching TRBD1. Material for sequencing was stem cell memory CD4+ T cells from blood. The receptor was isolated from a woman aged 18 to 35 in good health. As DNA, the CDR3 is TGTGCCAGCTCACCTGACAGGGGCAATCAGCCCCAGCATTTT. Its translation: CASSPDRGNQPQHF.